This T cell receptor (beta chain) was sequenced during a study of T cell repertoires in cytomegalovirus infection. Turning to the study itself: TCR beta signatures that were public indicated CMV infection and matching HLA type.

This clonotype was recorded only once. Its antigen is as yet unknown. V shed 4 bases, J shed 0 bases, and the junction held 10 bases outside the gene matches. The CDR3 has 19 residues. In germline, CDR1 is ENHRY, CDR2 SYGVKD. In TCRdb, the reads were re-called with MiXCR into one record per CDR3 protein. The sample shows about 60,000 distinct CDR3 sequences, around 34% of them seen only once. The V call is TRBV10-3, the J call TRBJ2-1; 12 nucleotides align to TRBD2. Sequenced sample: PBMCs, sequenced either directly or after in vitro stimulation (not recorded which). The sequence derives from a human donor in good health (CMV status not recorded). Some clones in this sample may be carry-over from other donors' samples. CDR3 sequence: CAISGLTSGGETSYNEQFF. DNA for the CDR3: TGTGCCATCAGTGGCCTGACTAGCGGGGGAGAAACCTCCTACAATGAGCAGTTCTTC.